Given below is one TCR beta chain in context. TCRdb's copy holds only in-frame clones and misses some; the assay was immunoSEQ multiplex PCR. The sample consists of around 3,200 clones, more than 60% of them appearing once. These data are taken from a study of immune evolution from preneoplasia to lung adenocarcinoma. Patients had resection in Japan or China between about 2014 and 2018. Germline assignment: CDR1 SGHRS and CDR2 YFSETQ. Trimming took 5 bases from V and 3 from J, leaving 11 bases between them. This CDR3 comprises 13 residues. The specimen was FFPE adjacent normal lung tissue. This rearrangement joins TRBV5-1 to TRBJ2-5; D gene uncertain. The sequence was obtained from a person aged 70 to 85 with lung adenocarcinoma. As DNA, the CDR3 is TGCGCCAGCAGGGCTAGTGGGGAAGAGACCCAGTACTTC. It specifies CASRASGEETQYF.